This entry lists 28 T cell receptor beta chains sequenced from one sample in a study of CD8 T cells in ankylosing spondylitis (dated by TCRdb to about 2017). Their target antigens are unknown. What the research found in general, with its limitations: A TCR beta motif made up of several highly homologous amino acid variants appeared to be characteristic of blood from ankylosing spondylitis patients.

Receptors were amplified or captured by 5' RACE. Sequenced using an Illumina HiSeq 2500. TCRdb applied fastp at Q25 and MiXCR to the public reads, then kept only in-frame beta chains. One record per CDR3 amino acid sequence lists the most common genes and DNA. In all, the sample holds around 480,000 distinct CDR3 sequences, and over 15% of those were seen once. Over 0.9% of the sample is in the top ten clones. The sample was blood, either unsorted or a sorted T cell fraction (not recorded which). The source of these receptors is a male donor with ankylosing spondylitis.

V and J are TRBV13 and TRBJ2-7, with D possibly matching TRBD1 (5 bases). Germline lookup yields CDR1 PRHDT and CDR2 FYEKMQ (reference sequence). CDR3 length: 16 residues. V gave up 4 bases and J gave up 0 bases, with 16 bases separating them. CDR3 sequence: CASSSRRKGDSYEQYF. As DNA, the CDR3 is TGTGCCAGCAGCTCCAGAAGAAAAGGGGACTCCTACGAGCAGTACTTC. The full variable domain, with the rest looked up from reference TRBV13 and TRBJ2-7, is AAGVIQSPRHLIKEKRETATLKCYPIPRHDTVYWYQQGPGQDPQFLISFYEKMQSDKGSIPDRFSAQQFSDYHSELNMSSLELGDSALYFCASSSRRKGDSYEQYFGPGTRLTVT.

The chain has TRBV20-1 and TRBJ2-1; 8 bases map to TRBD2. Per germline, CDR1 DFQATT and CDR2 SNEGSKA (reference sequence). Trimming took 0 bases from V and 8 from J; bases not matched to a gene: 9. The length of the CDR3 is 15 residues. This CDR3 reads CSARDPGGGRDEQFF. The CDR3, as DNA: TGCAGTGCTAGAGATCCGGGGGGGGGACGGGATGAGCAGTTCTTC.

As for this clonotype: This may be a read error, as it is one base from a much larger clone. The V call is TRBV9, the J call TRBJ1-1; no definite D call. Germline loops: CDR1 SGDLS, CDR2 YYNGEE. This CDR3 region has 13 residues. The V end lost 0 bases, the J end lost 0 bases, and 3 bases lay between the germline ends. CDR3 in DNA: TGTGCCAGCAGCGTAGAGGTGAACACTGAAGCTTTCTTT. Translating it yields CASSVEVNTEAFF.

J is TRBJ2-1 and V is TRBV20-1, with D possibly being TRBD2 (5 bases). Trimming shortened V by 4 bases and J by 1 base, and 17 bases separated the two germline ends. The CDR3 covers 16 residues. The germline V gene has CDR1 DFQATT and CDR2 SNEGSKA (reference sequence). Here the CDR3 reads CSAINRRAVSYNEQFF. CDR3 DNA sequence: TGCAGTGCTATAAATCGGCGGGCCGTATCCTACAATGAGCAGTTCTTC.

This clonotype showed up many times. This chain connects TRBV29-1 to TRBJ2-7; TRBD1 agrees at 10 bases. CDR1 is SQVTM, CDR2 ANQGSEA, per germline. The CDR3 spans 13 residues. V was clipped by 5 bases and J by 5 bases; unmatched bases: 6. Here the CDR3 DNA reads TGCAGCGTTCCCGGGACAGGGGACCACGAGCAGTACTTC. Translating it yields CSVPGTGDHEQYF.

The V gene is TRBV6-1, the J gene TRBJ1-1; D ambiguous. This CDR3 spans 13 amino acids. The V and J ends lost 5 bases and 3 bases respectively, with 10 bases between them. Looked up from germline, CDR1 is MNHNS and CDR2 is SASEGT. CDR3 coding DNA: TGTGCCAGCAGTAAAAGTAGTGACACTGAAGCTTTCTTT. It specifies CASSKSSDTEAFF.

CDR3 DNA sequence: TGTGCCAGCAGTTACGGGGCAGCCCGCCCGGGTTCACCCCTCCACTTT. Protein sequence: CASSYGAARPGSPLHF. V and J are TRBV6-2 or TRBV6-3 and TRBJ1-6; a possible D gene is TRBD1 (5 bases). Germline assignment: CDR1 MNHEY and CDR2 SVGEGT. The CDR3 is 16 residues long. Trimming took 2 bases from V and 9 from J, leaving 17 bases between them.

The chain employs TRBV4-1 and TRBJ2-3; the D is unclear. The germline V and J ends were trimmed by 1 base and 1 base, with 9 bases remaining between them. CDR1 and CDR2 from the germline V gene are MGHRA and YSYEKL. CDR3 length: 15 residues. The DNA of the CDR3 is TGCGCCAGCAGCCAAGGTACACGGGGCACAGATACGCAGTATTTT. This encodes CASSQGTRGTDTQYF.

This chain joins TRBV2 and TRBJ1-6; possibly TRBD1 for D (6 bases). The CDR3 runs 11 residues. The germline V gene encodes CDR1 SNHLY and CDR2 FYNNEI. Trimming stripped 8 bases from V and 9 bases from J, with 8 bases between. The CDR3 region has the DNA TGTGCCAGCGGGACACCTTCACCCCTCCACTTT. Residues: CASGTPSPLHF.

This clonotype was seen many times. The chain employs TRBV29-1 and TRBJ2-2; 7 bases match TRBD2. J gave up 7 bases and V 4 bases, and 9 bases lay outside the gene matches. The V gene's germline CDR1 is SQVTM and CDR2 ANQGSEA. The CDR3 is 14 residues long. The CDR3 spells CSVVAGLLGGELFF. The CDR3, as DNA: TGCAGCGTTGTAGCGGGCCTGCTCGGCGGGGAGCTGTTTTTT.

Written as DNA, the CDR3 is TGCGCCAGCAGCTTGAGGGGTTATAGGGCCAGCGGCTCTGGAAACACCATATATTTT. Its protein product is CASSLRGYRASGSGNTIYF. The chain has TRBV5-1 and TRBJ1-3, with D perhaps TRBD1 (5 bases). V was shortened by 1 base and J by 0 bases, with 20 bases between the two germline ends. CDR3 length: 19 residues. Germline V lookup: CDR1 SGHRS, CDR2 YFSETQ.

This clonotype was picked up a small number of times. The chain links TRBV10-2 to TRBJ2-3; tentative D call: TRBD2 (5 bases). The CDR3 runs 16 residues. V was shortened by 6 bases and J by 4 bases, with 20 bases between the two germline ends. CDR1 is WSHSY, CDR2 SAAADI, per germline. The CDR3 coding sequence is TGCGCCAGCAGCCCGTTGCCGGGTCCCGGGGCAGATACGCAGTATTTT. Translating it yields CASSPLPGPGADTQYF.

This clonotype was seen only a few times. This sequence joins TRBV20-1 and TRBJ1-6; TRBD1 matches 7 bases. The CDR3 length is 15 residues. Trimming took 6 bases from V and 5 from J; bases not matched to a gene: 10. Germline V gives CDR1 DFQATT, CDR2 SNEGSKA (reference sequence). This CDR3 reads CSATTGRGDNSPLHF. The CDR3 region has the DNA TGCAGTGCAACGACAGGGAGAGGAGATAATTCACCCCTCCACTTT.

The rearrangement uses TRBV20-1 and TRBJ1-1; unclear D gene. The V gene lost 6 bases and the J gene lost 9 bases, with 14 bases spanning the gap. The CDR3 spans 11 residues. Germline CDR1 and CDR2: DFQATT and SNEGSKA (reference sequence). The CDR3 sequence is CSAKEAGKAFF. In DNA form, the CDR3 reads TGCAGTGCCAAAGAGGCAGGAAAAGCTTTCTTT.

The V call is TRBV18, the J call TRBJ2-1; D perhaps matches TRBD2 (5 bases). There are 14 residues in the CDR3. The V gene's germline CDR1 is KGHSH and CDR2 LQKENI. Trimming took 2 bases from V and 3 from J, leaving 8 bases between them. The CDR3: CASSPDGLYNEQFF. The CDR3 DNA follows: TGTGCCAGCTCACCAGACGGACTCTACAATGAGCAGTTCTTC.

The rearrangement uses TRBV4-1 and TRBJ2-1; 10 bases map to TRBD2. Germline loops: CDR1 MGHRA, CDR2 YSYEKL. This CDR3 contains 15 residues. V gave up 4 bases and J gave up 3 bases; unmatched junction bases: 3. The CDR3: CASSLGTSDYNEQFF. The CDR3 region has the DNA TGCGCCAGCAGCCTAGGGACTAGCGACTACAATGAGCAGTTCTTC.

This clonotype was picked up a small number of times. The genes are TRBV4-3 and TRBJ2-3; D ambiguous. The length of the CDR3 is 16 residues. V gave up 3 bases and J gave up 4 bases, with 17 bases separating them. In germline, CDR1 is LGHNA, CDR2 YSLEER. The CDR3 loop reads CASSQGLGTPPDTQYF. The CDR3 coding sequence is TGCGCCAGCAGCCAGGGTCTAGGAACCCCCCCAGATACGCAGTATTTT.

This chain joins TRBV30 and TRBJ2-2; D not resolved. V was pared by 8 bases and J by 4 bases, with 14 bases between. This CDR3 is 13 amino acids long. CDR1 is GTSNPN and CDR2 is SVGIG in the germline V gene (reference sequence). The CDR3: CAGRVKVTGELFF. The CDR3 DNA reads as TGTGCCGGCCGGGTTAAAGTCACCGGGGAGCTGTTTTTT.

This clonotype was seen only once. The chain has TRBV6-1 and TRBJ2-1, with D tentatively TRBD2 (6 bases). Germline assignment: CDR1 MNHNS and CDR2 SASEGT. V was clipped by 0 bases and J by 12 bases, with 12 bases between them. This CDR3 contains 13 residues. In DNA, the CDR3 is TGTGCCAGCAGTGAAGCCGAGGGACTGGGGCAGTTCTTC. Translated: CASSEAEGLGQFF.

This clonotype has a handful of counts. The chain combines TRBV11-2 with TRBJ1-2, with 7 bases identical to TRBD1. The length of the CDR3 is 12 residues. Germline trimming cut 5 bases from V and 11 bases from J; bases unmatched to any gene: 8. Germline-derived CDR1 and CDR2 are SGHAT and FQNNGV. CDR3 nucleotides: TGTGCCAGCAGCCGCCGTGACAGGGAGTACACCTTC. This gives the protein CASSRRDREYTF.

The sample holds a few counts of this clonotype. The genes are TRBV5-1 and TRBJ1-1; D possibly corresponds to TRBD1 (5 bases). The CDR3 loop spans 13 amino acids. Trimming shortened V by 5 bases and J by 7 bases, and 15 bases separated the two germline ends. Germline values: CDR1 SGHRS, CDR2 YFSETQ. CDR3 DNA: TGCGCCAGCAGACCCGGCAGGGAAGGTGAAGCTTTCTTT. This sequence encodes CASRPGREGEAFF.

The chain combines TRBV20-1 with TRBJ1-1, with D perhaps TRBD1 (5 bases). Deletions cut 0 bases from V and 0 bases from J, with 11 bases between. CDR1 is DFQATT, CDR2 SNEGSKA, per germline (reference sequence). CDR3 length: 15 amino acids. The CDR3 region is CSARDQRGMNTEAFF. CDR3 DNA sequence: TGCAGTGCTAGAGATCAGCGGGGGATGAACACTGAAGCTTTCTTT.

There are a few counts of this clonotype. V usage is TRBV20-1 and J usage is TRBJ1-1; D remains ambiguous. The CDR3 has 14 residues. CDR1 is DFQATT, CDR2 SNEGSKA, per germline (reference sequence). The germline V and J ends were trimmed by 6 bases and 1 base, with 15 bases remaining between them. The CDR3 region is CSAPKEGWNTEAFF. The CDR3 coding sequence is TGCAGTGCGCCCAAGGAAGGTTGGAACACTGAAGCTTTCTTT.

The sample holds a few counts of this clonotype. The chain couples TRBV11-1 to TRBJ2-1; 8 positions agree with TRBD2. CDR3 length equals 19 residues. The ends lost 4 bases at V and 0 bases at J; junction bases unmatched: 14. In germline, CDR1 is SGHAT, CDR2 FQDESV (reference sequence). CDR3 amino acids: CASSSHGTSGPTSYNEQFF. As DNA, the CDR3 is TGTGCCAGCAGCTCTCACGGGACTAGTGGACCCACCTCCTACAATGAGCAGTTCTTC.

V gene TRBV7-3 combines with J gene TRBJ2-5; possibly TRBD1 or TRBD2 for D (6 bases each). V was trimmed by 0 bases and J by 1 base, leaving 12 bases between them. Germline V gene data show CDR1 as SGHTA and CDR2 as FQGTGA. CDR3 length: 16 amino acids. CDR3 nucleotide sequence: TGTGCCAGCAGCTTAACGGGCAGGGGAGGCCAAGAGACCCAGTACTTC. Protein product: CASSLTGRGGQETQYF.

This clonotype appeared a few times. V and J are TRBV3-1 and TRBJ1-2; D gene uncertain. CDR3 length: 14 amino acids. Germline values: CDR1 LGHDT, CDR2 YNNKEL (reference sequence). Trimming removed 0 bases at V and 8 bases at J, with 13 bases between. CDR3 bases: TGTGCCAGCAGCCAAGACGCACCGGCCGGAGGCTACACCTTC. Its translation is CASSQDAPAGGYTF.

This clonotype was found a few times. The rearrangement joins TRBV20-1 to TRBJ2-5, with unresolved D. CDR1 is DFQATT and CDR2 is SNEGSKA in the germline V gene (reference sequence). This CDR3 has 14 residues. V lost 0 bases to trimming and J lost 4 bases, with 12 bases between them. The chain's CDR3 is CSARDRFVVETQYF. The CDR3 nucleotides are TGCAGTGCTAGAGATCGGTTCGTCGTAGAGACCCAGTACTTC.

In this sample, this clonotype turned up a few times. The gene calls are TRBV20-1 and TRBJ2-7, with D possibly called TRBD1 or TRBD2 (6 bases each). Between the trimmed V and J ends, which lost 1 base and 6 bases, there was a span of 19 bases. CDR3 size: 15 residues. The V gene's germline CDR1 is DFQATT and CDR2 SNEGSKA (reference sequence). The CDR3 DNA sequence: TGCAGTGCTAGAGTAGGGGGAGGCGGGATTGGCGAGCAGTACTTC. It encodes CSARVGGGGIGEQYF.